The 8 T cell receptor beta chains given below trace back to one sample, sequenced in a study of early T cells in non-severe SARS-CoV-2 infection. One entry per CDR3 protein results from TCRdb running MiXCR on the 5' RACE reads. The table shows some 27,000 distinct CDR3 sequences, with approximately 4.3% occurring only once. Sequenced sample: whole blood. These receptors came from an adult who was a healthcare worker with PCR-confirmed SARS-CoV-2 infection or an uninfected control (not recorded which).

This chain joins TRBV3-1 and TRBJ2-7, with 8 bases fitting TRBD1. CDR1 and CDR2 from the germline V gene are LGHDT and YNNKEL (reference sequence). The junction had 9 bases not matched to a gene; V was cut back by 2 bases and J by 6 bases. This CDR3 has 15 amino acids. The CDR3 sequence is CASSQNPTGGGEQYF. CDR3 nucleotides: TGTGCCAGCAGCCAAAATCCCACAGGGGGTGGCGAGCAGTACTTC.

J is TRBJ2-1 and V is TRBV6-5; no definite D call. The CDR3 runs 11 residues. Trimming took off 5 bases at V and 10 bases at J, with 9 bases between the two ends. Germline CDR1 reads MNHEY; CDR2 reads SVGAGI. The CDR3 nucleotides are TGTGCCAGCAGTACCCCCTCGGAGCAGTTCTTC. It specifies CASSTPSEQFF.

This clonotype has at least ten counts. The chain carries TRBV19 and TRBJ2-2, with TRBD1 as a possible D gene (6 bases). This CDR3 spans 12 amino acids. The germline CDR1 and CDR2 sequences are LNHDA and SQIVND (reference sequence). The V and J ends lost 4 bases and 7 bases respectively, with 7 bases between them. The CDR3 is CASSKQGGELFF. The CDR3 DNA follows: TGTGCCAGTAGTAAACAGGGCGGGGAGCTGTTTTTT.

Remarks on this clonotype: A much larger clone differs from this one at a single base, so this may be a read error. Here the CDR3 omits its conserved ending phenylalanine or tryptophan, so a read error is the likely source. For the CDR3, the DNA is TGTGCCAGCAGTTTAGGGGAGCAAACGGCCAAAAACATTCAGTACTTG. Amino acid sequence: CASSLGEQTAKNIQYL. This chain uses TRBV27 with TRBJ2-4; D may be TRBD2 (5 bases). The CDR3 consists of 16 residues. CDR1 and CDR2 from the germline V gene are MNHEY and SMNVEV (reference sequence). Deletions cut 2 bases from V and 1 base from J, with 12 bases between.

In its sample, this clonotype was seen many times. J is TRBJ1-5 and V is TRBV19; D not certain. The germline V and J ends were trimmed by 6 bases and 2 bases, with 14 bases remaining between them. The CDR3 covers 15 residues. CDR1 is LNHDA, CDR2 SQIVND, per germline (reference sequence). As DNA, the CDR3 is TGTGCCAGTAGAGACTTCGGACTCGGCAATCAGCCCCAGCATTTT. Encoded protein: CASRDFGLGNQPQHF.

The table lists this clonotype with many counts. The chain joins TRBV2 to TRBJ1-2; the D gene is possibly TRBD1 (5 bases). This CDR3 is built from 13 residues. The germline gives CDR1 SNHLY, CDR2 FYNNEI. V lost 4 bases, J lost 9 bases, and 15 bases lay in between. The CDR3 region has the DNA TGTGCCAGCAGTGGACAGCGGACCGGGAGCTACACCTTC. Protein sequence: CASSGQRTGSYTF.

This clonotype showed up many times. The chain recombines TRBV20-1 with TRBJ2-1; 11 bases are a match to TRBD2. The germline V gene has CDR1 DFQATT and CDR2 SNEGSKA (reference sequence). Trimming at V came to 2 bases and at J to 4 bases, leaving 10 bases not matched to a gene. This CDR3 contains 17 residues. The CDR3 region has the DNA TGCAGTGCTAGATCCCTCAAAACTAGCGGGAGTTACAATGAGCAGTTCTTC. This codes for CSARSLKTSGSYNEQFF.

By sample fraction, this clonotype is medium-sized (0.01 to 0.1%). The chain is built from TRBV24-1 and TRBJ2-2; 10 bases are shared with TRBD1. V trimming: 2 bases; J trimming: 5 bases; junction bases outside the gene matches: 4. The CDR3 contains 16 residues. The V gene's germline CDR1 is KGHDR and CDR2 SFDVKD. The CDR3 reads CATSDWTGGKTGELFF. DNA for the CDR3: TGTGCCACCAGTGATTGGACAGGGGGAAAAACCGGGGAGCTGTTTTTT.